This TCR beta chain came from a study of PD-L1 blockade in urothelial cancer. Sequencing was performed with immunoSEQ multiplex PCR; in TCRdb, only in-frame clones are kept and a portion is missing. This table has tens of thousands of clones, approximately 80% appearing once. Looked up from germline, CDR1 is SQVTM and CDR2 is ANQGSEA. J gave up 9 bases and V 7 bases, and 4 bases lay outside the gene matches. This CDR3 is built from 11 residues. Here the sequenced sample was PBMCs, taken around atezolizumab (anti-PD-L1) treatment. The sequence was collected from a man in his 70s with urothelial cancer. V and J are TRBV29-1 and TRBJ2-1; TRBD1 agrees at 9 bases. The CDR3 protein is CSATTGGEQFF. CDR3 sequence (DNA): TGCAGCGCCACGACAGGGGGTGAGCAGTTCTTC.